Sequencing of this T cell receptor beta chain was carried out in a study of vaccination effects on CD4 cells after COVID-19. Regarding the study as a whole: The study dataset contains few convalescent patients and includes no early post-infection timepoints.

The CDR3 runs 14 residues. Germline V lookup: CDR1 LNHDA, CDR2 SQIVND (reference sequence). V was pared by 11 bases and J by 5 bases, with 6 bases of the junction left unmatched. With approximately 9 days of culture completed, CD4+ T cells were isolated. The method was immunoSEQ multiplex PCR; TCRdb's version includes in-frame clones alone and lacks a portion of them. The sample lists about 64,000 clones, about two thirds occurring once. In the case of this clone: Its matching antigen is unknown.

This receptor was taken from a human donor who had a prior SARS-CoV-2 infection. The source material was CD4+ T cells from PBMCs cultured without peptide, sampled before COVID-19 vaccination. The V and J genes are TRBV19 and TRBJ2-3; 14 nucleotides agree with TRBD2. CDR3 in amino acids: CAEEGTSGRDTQYF. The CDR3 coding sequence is TGTGCCGAGGAAGGGACTAGCGGGAGAGATACGCAGTATTTT.